Here is one T cell receptor beta chain with its context. What it recognizes is unknown. CDR1 is MNHEY, CDR2 SVGEGT, per germline. The CDR3 has 14 amino acids. V was clipped by 7 bases and J by 5 bases; unmatched bases: 4. This sample stems from a study of early T cells in non-severe SARS-CoV-2 infection. The overall study: Alpha and beta chains were unpaired, from unsorted whole-blood bulk RNA. Findings and limits, study-wide: Anti-spike CD8 responses were favored by VDJdb matching, which missed private and CD4 specificities.

Researchers tagged individual cDNA molecules with unique molecular identifiers. One entry per CDR3 protein, called by TCRdb with MiXCR from the 5' RACE reads. The table records under 85,000 distinct CDR3 sequences, more than 13% of them present only once. This TCR came from an adult who was a healthcare worker with PCR-confirmed SARS-CoV-2 infection or an uninfected control (not recorded which). The V gene is TRBV6-2 or TRBV6-3, the J gene TRBJ2-7, with TRBD2 identical over 14 bases. Material: whole blood. CDR3 coding DNA: TGTGCCAGCACCCTGGGACTAGCGGGGGACGAGCAGTACTTC. Protein: CASTLGLAGDEQYF.